The clone carrying this T cell receptor beta chain was recorded many times. Its antigen is as yet unknown. V was trimmed by 3 bases and J by 5 bases, leaving 13 bases between them. Germline assignment: CDR1 SGHTS and CDR2 YDEGEE. This CDR3 is built from 14 residues. This entry is derived from a study of CD8+CD57+ T cells in acquired aplastic anemia. Study results and caveats: Controls and patients did not differ significantly in CD8+ Simpson's diversity.

Profiling of TCR beta VDJ combinations and CDR3 sequences used genomic DNA as template. Each CDR3 protein is one row after TCRdb ran MiXCR on the reads. The data contain about 420,000 distinct CDR3 sequences, about two thirds of them singletons. The V and J genes are TRBV5-8 and TRBJ2-3; unclear D gene. The sequencing sample was made of sorted CD4+, CD8+, or CD8+CD57+ T cells (not recorded which) from PBMCs. The sequence was collected from a human donor in good health, serving as a control. The CDR3 nucleotides are TGTGCCAGCAGCTCACAGTTAGCAATAGATACGCAGTATTTT. Translated, it gives CASSSQLAIDTQYF.